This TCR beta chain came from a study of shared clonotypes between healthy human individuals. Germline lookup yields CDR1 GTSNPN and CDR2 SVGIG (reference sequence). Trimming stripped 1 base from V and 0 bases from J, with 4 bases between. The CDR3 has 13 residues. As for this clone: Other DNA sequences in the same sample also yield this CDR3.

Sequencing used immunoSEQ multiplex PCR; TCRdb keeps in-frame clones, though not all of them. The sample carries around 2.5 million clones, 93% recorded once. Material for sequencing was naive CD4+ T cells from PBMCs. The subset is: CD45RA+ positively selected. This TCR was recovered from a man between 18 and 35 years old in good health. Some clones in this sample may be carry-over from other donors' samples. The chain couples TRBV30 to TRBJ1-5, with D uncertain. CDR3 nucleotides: TGTGCCTGGAGTGGGGGTAGCAATCAGCCCCAGCATTTT. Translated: CAWSGGSNQPQHF. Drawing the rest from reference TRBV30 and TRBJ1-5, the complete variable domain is SQTIHQWPATLVQPVGSPLSLECTVEGTSNPNLYWYRQAAGRGLQLLFYSVGIGQISSEVPQNLSASRPQDRQFILSSKKLLLSDSGFYLCAWSGGSNQPQHFGDGTRLSIL.